This is a list of T cell receptor beta chains from one sample in a study of cytomegalovirus exposure and HLA in healthy donors. The protocol was immunoSEQ multiplex PCR, while the TCRdb copy is restricted to in-frame clones and leaves out a portion. The table shows about 130,000 clones, with around four fifths occurring only once. Sequenced input: PBMCs. The receptors were gathered from a man younger than 40 in good health and CMV-seronegative. Both conserved end residues are part of each CDR3. The D gene is left open where the match is weak. A clone size is listed for some rows: how often the clone was seen (once, few, many), or a class if it is expanded.

v_gene	abundance	d_gene	j_gene	CDR3aa	CDR3nt
TRBV4-1	-	-	TRBJ1-2	CASNPVFLMSNYGYTF	TGCGCCAGCAACCCAGTTTTTCTTATGTCTAACTATGGCTACACCTTC
TRBV27	-	TRBD1	TRBJ2-7	CASSIDRGSYEQYF	TGTGCCAGCAGTATAGACAGGGGTTCGTACGAGCAGTACTTC
TRBV5-4	-	TRBD1	TRBJ1-1	CASSPGGDRGVSTEAFF	TGTGCCAGCAGCCCCGGGGGGGACAGGGGTGTAAGTACTGAAGCTTTCTTT
TRBV6-5	-	TRBD1	TRBJ2-2	CASSYAQGLSGELFF	TGTGCCAGCAGTTACGCACAGGGGTTATCCGGGGAGCTGTTTTTT
TRBV10-1	-	-	TRBJ2-7	CASSESEFREQYF	TGCGCCAGCAGTGAGTCAGAGTTCCGGGAGCAGTACTTC
TRBV19	-	-	TRBJ1-2	CASRSPRVNYGYTF	TGTGCCAGTCGGTCGCCTAGAGTTAACTATGGCTACACCTTC
TRBV5-4	-	TRBD1	TRBJ1-1	CASTPGTGTTEAFF	TGTGCCAGCACCCCGGGGACAGGGACGACTGAAGCTTTCTTT
TRBV27	-	TRBD2	TRBJ2-1	CASKPLAGNRNEQFF	TGTGCCAGCAAACCACTAGCGGGGAACAGAAATGAGCAGTTCTTC
TRBV9	-	-	TRBJ2-2	CASSVATGELFF	TGTGCCAGCAGCGTAGCTACCGGGGAGCTGTTTTTT
TRBV4-1	-	TRBD1	TRBJ2-6	CASSQPKGDRGDSGANVLTF	TGCGCCAGCAGCCAACCGAAGGGGGACAGGGGGGACTCTGGGGCCAACGTCCTGACTTTC
TRBV7-9	-	-	TRBJ2-1	CASSPIVNEQFF	TGTGCCAGCAGCCCGATAGTAAATGAGCAGTTCTTC
TRBV7-3	-	TRBD1	TRBJ2-3	CASSRTGSADTQYF	TGTGCCAGCAGCCGGACAGGGAGCGCAGATACGCAGTATTTT
TRBV6-6	-	TRBD1	TRBJ2-1	CASSYRQGAYNEQFF	TGTGCCAGCAGTTATAGGCAGGGGGCCTACAATGAGCAGTTCTTC
TRBV6-4	-	TRBD2	TRBJ2-3	CASSETSGGTDTQYF	TGTGCCAGCAGTGAGACTAGCGGGGGCACAGATACGCAGTATTTT
TRBV4-1	-	-	TRBJ1-5	CASSQLDSLYQPQHF	TGCGCCAGCAGCCAGTTGGACAGCCTCTATCAGCCCCAGCATTTT
TRBV18	once	-	TRBJ2-1	CASSQNKGMDEQFF	TGTGCCAGCTCACAAAATAAGGGGATGGATGAGCAGTTCTTC
TRBV27	-	TRBD2	TRBJ2-5	CASSSTSGVATQYF	TGTGCCAGCAGTTCGACTAGCGGGGTCGCGACCCAGTACTTC
TRBV7-2	once	-	TRBJ1-1	CASSPQAVSPTEAFF	TGTGCCAGCAGCCCCCAGGCCGTTTCTCCCACTGAAGCTTTCTTT
TRBV7-2	-	-	TRBJ2-3	CASSPAASTDTQYF	TGTGCCAGCAGCCCAGCGGCGAGTACAGATACGCAGTATTTT
TRBV28	-	-	TRBJ1-5	CASSFQVRDNQPQHF	TGTGCCAGCAGTTTCCAGGTACGGGACAATCAGCCCCAGCATTTT
TRBV18	few	-	TRBJ1-5	CASSSRGGQPQHF	TGTGCCAGCTCGTCCCGGGGTGGCCAGCCCCAGCATTTT
TRBV5-1	-	-	TRBJ1-4	CASSFRGGDEKLFF	TGCGCCAGCAGCTTCAGGGGTGGGGATGAAAAACTGTTTTTT
TRBV4-3	-	-	TRBJ1-5	CASSQELYSNQPQHF	TGCGCCAGCAGCCAAGAACTGTATAGCAATCAGCCCCAGCATTTT
TRBV5-4	-	TRBD1	TRBJ1-1	CASSWTGVDTEAFF	TGTGCCAGCAGCTGGACAGGGGTAGACACTGAAGCTTTCTTT